A selection of T cell receptor beta chains follows, all from one sample in a study of T cell responses to AZD1222 COVID-19 vaccine. Generated by immunoSEQ multiplex PCR, the TCRdb table keeps only in-frame clones and is missing some. This sample has roughly 100,000 clones, with approximately 87% found just once. The sample consisted of peripheral blood, taken on day 0 of AZD1222 vaccination. These receptors were taken from an adult in good health. Each CDR3 is given without its conserved first and last residue. D genes are given only for firm matches.

cdr3_aa	v_call	d_call	j_call
ASSLGQGGQPQH	TRBV7-9	TRBD1	TRBJ1-5
ASSPGTVNTEAF	TRBV4-2	-	TRBJ1-1
ASSPWTGKGTEAF	TRBV19	TRBD1	TRBJ1-1
ATSDSAGASYNEQF	TRBV24-1	-	TRBJ2-1
ASLGQGNTEAF	TRBV5-1	TRBD1	TRBJ1-1
ASRRTGNYGYT	TRBV27	-	TRBJ1-2
AIRNGDPNQPQH	TRBV10-3	-	TRBJ1-5
ASRPTGGAGTEAF	TRBV6-4	TRBD1	TRBJ1-1
AIGLAGFNEQF	TRBV30	TRBD2	TRBJ2-1
ASSFSRTDTQY	TRBV12-3/TRBV12-4	-	TRBJ2-3
ASSSITGSGTSNNEQF	TRBV7-3	-	TRBJ2-1
ASSLGTGASYSNQPQH	TRBV7-8	TRBD1	TRBJ1-5
ASSPGDSLHGYT	TRBV18	TRBD1	TRBJ1-2
ASSYSASGTQY	TRBV6-5	TRBD2	TRBJ2-3
ASSLQGATGELF	TRBV5-6	TRBD1	TRBJ2-2
AVRTDYEQY	TRBV10-3	-	TRBJ2-7
ASSEEFRNTIY	TRBV6-1	-	TRBJ1-3
ASSYGQGRHYGYT	TRBV28	TRBD1	TRBJ1-2
ASSPGQGDSPLH	TRBV18	TRBD1	TRBJ1-6
ATGQGAPDTQY	TRBV10-3	TRBD1	TRBJ2-3
ASSQDGSYNEQF	TRBV14	-	TRBJ2-1
ASSSGTAKNIQY	TRBV13	-	TRBJ2-4
ASSKGTVNQPQH	TRBV19	TRBD1	TRBJ1-5
ASSLDGPSEKLF	TRBV5-1	-	TRBJ1-4
ASSPAGQGYNEQF	TRBV18	TRBD1	TRBJ2-1
ATSRVGLAGDNEQF	TRBV15	TRBD2	TRBJ2-1
ASSLRGSGNTIY	TRBV5-6	-	TRBJ1-3
ASSRDGEQY	TRBV28	-	TRBJ2-7
ASSQTTGVLAY	TRBV19	-	TRBJ2-3
ASSRDRGYEQY	TRBV6-5	TRBD1	TRBJ2-7
ASRGPGQGGPTQY	TRBV2	TRBD1	TRBJ2-5
ASSSPGWGTQY	TRBV7-2	-	TRBJ2-5
ASSQGLYTGELF	TRBV3-1/TRBV3-2	-	TRBJ2-2
ASSPGTPFEKLF	TRBV6-6	-	TRBJ1-4
ASSTLFGPFIEQY	TRBV19	-	TRBJ2-7
ASSTHQGNTEAF	TRBV19	-	TRBJ1-1
ASSLVQSNNSPLH	TRBV7-2	-	TRBJ1-6
ASSGGVGGWNQPQH	TRBV7-2	-	TRBJ1-5
ASSLLGTRDSQETQY	TRBV7-2	TRBD1	TRBJ2-5
ASSSALSGRSGETQY	TRBV5-6	TRBD2	TRBJ2-5
ASTQEIAGLYNEQF	TRBV7-2	TRBD2	TRBJ2-1
ASSWDSTYEQY	TRBV7-8	TRBD1	TRBJ2-7
ASSVGDRGNEKLF	TRBV9	TRBD1	TRBJ1-4
ASRLAGVETQY	TRBV10-2	TRBD2	TRBJ2-5
ASSENRARNEQF	TRBV25-1	-	TRBJ2-1
ASRAGGTLGGEQY	TRBV6-5	-	TRBJ2-7
ASRHRELF	TRBV6-5	-	TRBJ2-2
ASRYTGMNTGELF	TRBV28	-	TRBJ2-2
ASSAGLAGHQETQY	TRBV9	TRBD2	TRBJ2-5
ASSLRRGAEAF	TRBV5-6	-	TRBJ1-1
ASLRLGIGYT	TRBV3-1/TRBV3-2	-	TRBJ1-2